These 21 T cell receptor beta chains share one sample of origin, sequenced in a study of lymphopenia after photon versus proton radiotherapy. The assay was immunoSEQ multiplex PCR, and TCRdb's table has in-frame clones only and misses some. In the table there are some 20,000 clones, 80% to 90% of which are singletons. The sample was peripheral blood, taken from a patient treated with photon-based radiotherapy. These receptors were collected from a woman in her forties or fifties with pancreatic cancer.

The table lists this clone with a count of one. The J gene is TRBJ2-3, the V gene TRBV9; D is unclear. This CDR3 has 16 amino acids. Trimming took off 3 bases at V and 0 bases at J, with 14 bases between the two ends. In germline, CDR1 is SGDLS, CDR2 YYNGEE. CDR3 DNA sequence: TGTGCCAGCAGCGGCAGGACGGAAATTAGCACAGATACGCAGTATTTT. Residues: CASSGRTEISTDTQYF.

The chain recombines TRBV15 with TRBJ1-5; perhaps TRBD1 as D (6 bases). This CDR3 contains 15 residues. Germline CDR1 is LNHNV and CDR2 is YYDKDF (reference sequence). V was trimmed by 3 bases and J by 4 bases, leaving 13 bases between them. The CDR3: CATSSHRAPNQPQHF. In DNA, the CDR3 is TGTGCCACCAGCAGTCACAGGGCCCCGAATCAGCCCCAGCATTTT.

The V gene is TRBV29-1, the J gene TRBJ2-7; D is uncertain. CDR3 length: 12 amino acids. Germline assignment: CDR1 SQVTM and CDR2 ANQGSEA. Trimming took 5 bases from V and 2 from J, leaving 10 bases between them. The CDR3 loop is CSVSYSAYEQYF. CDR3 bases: TGCAGCGTTTCCTATTCCGCCTACGAGCAGTACTTC.

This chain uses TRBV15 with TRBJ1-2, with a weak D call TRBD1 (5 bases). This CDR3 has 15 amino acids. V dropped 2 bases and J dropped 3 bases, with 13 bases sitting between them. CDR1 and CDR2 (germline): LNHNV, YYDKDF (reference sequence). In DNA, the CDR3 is TGTGCCACCAGCAGACCTTACGGGGGGGACTATGGCTACACCTTC. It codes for CATSRPYGGDYGYTF.

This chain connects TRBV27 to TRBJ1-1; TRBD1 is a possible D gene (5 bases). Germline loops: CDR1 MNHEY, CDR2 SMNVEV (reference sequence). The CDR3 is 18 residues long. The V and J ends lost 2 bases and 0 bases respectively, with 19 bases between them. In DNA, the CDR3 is TGTGCCAGCAGTTTAAAGTGGGGGGGTAGGAGGATGAACACTGAAGCTTTCTTT. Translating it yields CASSLKWGGRRMNTEAFF.

In DNA, the CDR3 is TGTGCCAGCAGCCGGACTAGGGAGACCCAGTACTTC. It translates to CASSRTRETQYF. This rearrangement joins TRBV7-2 to TRBJ2-5; 7 nucleotides match TRBD2. CDR1 and CDR2 from the germline V gene are SGHTA and FQGNSA. CDR3 length: 12 amino acids. The V gene end was trimmed by 5 bases and the J gene end by 5 bases; junction bases not matched to a gene: 2.

CDR3 DNA sequence: TGTGCCAGCAGCGTAGCCGGGGGCCTGATCGAGACCCAGTACTTC. This codes for CASSVAGGLIETQYF. The rearrangement uses TRBV9 and TRBJ2-5; either TRBD1 or TRBD2 may fit D (6 bases each). Germline V gives CDR1 SGDLS, CDR2 YYNGEE. Trimming pared 0 bases from V and 5 bases from J, leaving 14 bases between. This CDR3 is 15 amino acids long. The entire variable domain, with the rest obtained from reference TRBV9 and TRBJ2-5, is as follows: DSGVTQTPKHLITATGQRVTLRCSPRSGDLSVYWYQQSLDQGLQFLIQYYNGEERAKGNILERFSAQQFPDLHSELNLSSLELGDSALYFCASSVAGGLIETQYFGPGTRLLVL.

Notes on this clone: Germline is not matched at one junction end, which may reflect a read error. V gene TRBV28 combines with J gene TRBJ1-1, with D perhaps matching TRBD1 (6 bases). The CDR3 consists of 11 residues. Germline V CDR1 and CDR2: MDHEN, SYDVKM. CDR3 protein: CASSWGPDRLF. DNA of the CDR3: TGTGCCAGCAGTTGGGGGCCGGACCGTCTCTTT.

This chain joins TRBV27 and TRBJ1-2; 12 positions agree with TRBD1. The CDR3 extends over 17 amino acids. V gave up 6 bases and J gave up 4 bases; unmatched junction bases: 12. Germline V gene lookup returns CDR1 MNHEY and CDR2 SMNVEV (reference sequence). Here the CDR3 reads CASSPGTGGLRLYGYTF. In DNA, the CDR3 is TGTGCCAGCAGCCCCGGGACAGGGGGCCTCCGGCTCTATGGCTACACCTTC.

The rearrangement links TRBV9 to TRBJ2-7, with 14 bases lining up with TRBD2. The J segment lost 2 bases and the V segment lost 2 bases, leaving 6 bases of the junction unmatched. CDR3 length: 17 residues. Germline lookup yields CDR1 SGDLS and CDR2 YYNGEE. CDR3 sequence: CASSVGLAGAFPYEQYF. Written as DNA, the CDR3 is TGTGCCAGCAGCGTGGGACTAGCGGGAGCGTTCCCCTACGAGCAGTACTTC.

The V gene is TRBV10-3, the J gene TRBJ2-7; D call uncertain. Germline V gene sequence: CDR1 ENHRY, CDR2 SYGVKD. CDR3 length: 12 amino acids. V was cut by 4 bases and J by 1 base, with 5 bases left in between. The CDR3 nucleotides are TGTGCCATCAGTGTAGGATCCTACGAGCAGTACTTC. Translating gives CAISVGSYEQYF.

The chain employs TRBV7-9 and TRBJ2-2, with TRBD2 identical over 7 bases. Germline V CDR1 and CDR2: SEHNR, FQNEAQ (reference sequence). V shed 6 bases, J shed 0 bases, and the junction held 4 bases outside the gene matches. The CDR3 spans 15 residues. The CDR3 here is CASRPSGANTGELFF. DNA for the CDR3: TGTGCCAGCAGACCTAGCGGAGCGAACACCGGGGAGCTGTTTTTT.

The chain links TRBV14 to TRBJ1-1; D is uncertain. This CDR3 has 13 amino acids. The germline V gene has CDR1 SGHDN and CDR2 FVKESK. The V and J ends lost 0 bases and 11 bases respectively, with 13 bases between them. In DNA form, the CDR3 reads TGTGCCAGCAGCCAAGAACGTGGTATCGGGGCTTTCTTT. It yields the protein CASSQERGIGAFF.

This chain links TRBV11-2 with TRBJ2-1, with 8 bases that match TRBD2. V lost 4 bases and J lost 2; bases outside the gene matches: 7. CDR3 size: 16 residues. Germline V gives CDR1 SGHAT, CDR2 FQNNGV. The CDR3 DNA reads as TGTGCCAGCAGCTCAATAGCCGGGAGGGCCTACAATGAGCAGTTCTTC. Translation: CASSSIAGRAYNEQFF.

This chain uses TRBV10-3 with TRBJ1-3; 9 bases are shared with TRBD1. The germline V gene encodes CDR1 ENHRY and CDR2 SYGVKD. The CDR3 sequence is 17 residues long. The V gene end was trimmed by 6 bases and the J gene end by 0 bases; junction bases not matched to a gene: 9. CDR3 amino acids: CAISAGTGSSSGNTIYF. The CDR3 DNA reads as TGTGCCATCAGCGCCGGGACAGGGTCTAGCTCTGGAAACACCATATATTTT.

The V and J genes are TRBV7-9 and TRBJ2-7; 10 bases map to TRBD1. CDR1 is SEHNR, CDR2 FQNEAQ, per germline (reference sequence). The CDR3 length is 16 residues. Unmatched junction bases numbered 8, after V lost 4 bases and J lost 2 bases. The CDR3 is CASSYPRTGGTYEQYF. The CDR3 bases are TGTGCCAGCAGCTATCCCCGGACAGGGGGTACCTACGAGCAGTACTTC.

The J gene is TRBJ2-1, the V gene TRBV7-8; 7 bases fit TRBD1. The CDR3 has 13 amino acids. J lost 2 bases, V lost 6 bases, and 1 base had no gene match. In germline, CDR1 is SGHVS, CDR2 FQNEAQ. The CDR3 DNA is TGTGCCAGCAGAACAGGGGCCTACAATGAGCAGTTCTTC. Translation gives CASRTGAYNEQFF.

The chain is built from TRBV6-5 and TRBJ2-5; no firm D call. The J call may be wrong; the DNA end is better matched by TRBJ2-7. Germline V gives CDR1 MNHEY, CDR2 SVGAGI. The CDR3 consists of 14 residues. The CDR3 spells CASSYSNGTYEQYF. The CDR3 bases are TGTGCCAGCAGTTACTCGAATGGGACCTACGAGCAGTACTTC.

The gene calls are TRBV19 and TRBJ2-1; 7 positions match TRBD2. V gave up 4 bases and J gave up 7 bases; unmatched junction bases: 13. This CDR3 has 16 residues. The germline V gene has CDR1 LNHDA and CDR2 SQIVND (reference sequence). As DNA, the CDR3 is TGTGCCAGTAGTACCCGGGGTGCGGGAGTGGGGAATGAGCAGTTCTTC. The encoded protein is CASSTRGAGVGNEQFF.

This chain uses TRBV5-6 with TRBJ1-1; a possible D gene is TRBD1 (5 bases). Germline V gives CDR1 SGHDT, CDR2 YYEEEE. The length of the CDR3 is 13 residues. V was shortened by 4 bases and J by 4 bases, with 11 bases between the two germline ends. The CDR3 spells CASSGGFGTEAFF. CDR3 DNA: TGTGCCAGCAGCGGGGGGTTTGGCACTGAAGCTTTCTTT.

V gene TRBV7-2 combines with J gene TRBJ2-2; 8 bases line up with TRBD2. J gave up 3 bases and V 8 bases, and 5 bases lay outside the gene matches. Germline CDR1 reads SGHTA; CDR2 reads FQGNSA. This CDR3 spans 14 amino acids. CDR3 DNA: TGTGCCAGCCTTACTAGCGGCTACACCGGGGAGCTGTTTTTT. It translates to CASLTSGYTGELFF.